The source of this TCR beta chain is a study of T cell responses to AZD1222 COVID-19 vaccine. Notes on the study in general: Spike-specific TCR breadth rose after two AZD1222 doses, and depth rose as well. Most donors were white British and more were female, and clonal diversity was possibly underestimated. The peak T cell response came first, and repertoires were sampled only after it. Seropositive AZD1222 recipients at baseline numbered only five to seven.

Assay used: immunoSEQ multiplex PCR; TCRdb lists only in-frame clones, some missing. The sample shows 140,000 to 150,000 clones, roughly 87% of them seen only once. As concerns this clone: Its antigen is undetermined.

Germline V gene lookup returns CDR1 SGHVS and CDR2 FQNEAQ. Trimming cost V 0 bases and J 1 base, with 4 bases left between them. The CDR3 is made up of 14 amino acids. This clonotype was obtained from an adult in good health. The genes are TRBV7-8 and TRBJ1-5; the D is unclear. The starting material was peripheral blood, obtained on day 0 of AZD1222 vaccination. CDR3 in amino acids: CASSLALSNQPQHF. CDR3 nucleotide sequence: TGTGCCAGCAGCTTAGCGTTGAGCAATCAGCCCCAGCATTTT.